These 20 T cell receptor beta chains were all obtained from the same sample, sequenced in a study of T cell responses to AZD1222 COVID-19 vaccine. Assay: immunoSEQ multiplex PCR; the TCRdb copy retains only in-frame clones and omits some. Among under 20,000 clones listed, around four fifths were seen once. Specimen: peripheral blood, collected 28 days after the second AZD1222 dose. The source of these receptors is an adult who received the AZD1222 COVID-19 vaccine.

This clone was observed a few times. The CDR3 here is CATSGQGAEQYF. The CDR3 nucleotides read TGTGCCACATCGGGACAGGGCGCCGAGCAGTACTTC. The gene calls are TRBV19 and TRBJ2-7; TRBD1 matches at 9 bases. Germline V CDR1 and CDR2: LNHDA, SQIVND (reference sequence). The CDR3 runs 12 residues. V gave up 10 bases and J gave up 6 bases; unmatched junction bases: 7.

The chain uses TRBV6-5 and TRBJ1-5, with 10 positions matching TRBD1. V gave up 6 bases and J gave up 7 bases; unmatched junction bases: 9. The CDR3 runs 15 residues. Germline loops: CDR1 MNHEY, CDR2 SVGAGI. The DNA of the CDR3 is TGTGCCAGCAGCGGGGACAGGGGAAGTAGGCAGCCCCAGCATTTT. Translated, it gives CASSGDRGSRQPQHF.

V gene TRBV6-5 combines with J gene TRBJ2-1, with TRBD2 as a possible D gene (7 bases). Trimming pared 0 bases from V and 10 bases from J, leaving 13 bases between. This CDR3 contains 14 residues. Germline loops: CDR1 MNHEY, CDR2 SVGAGI. CDR3 coding DNA: TGTGCCAGCAGTTACTCTGGGGGGGCGGGGGAGCAGTTCTTC. The encoded protein is CASSYSGGAGEQFF.

This chain joins TRBV10-3 and TRBJ2-7; D not certain. This CDR3 has 14 residues. The germline V and J ends were trimmed by 0 bases and 2 bases, with 8 bases remaining between them. The germline V gene encodes CDR1 ENHRY and CDR2 SYGVKD. CDR3 sequence reads: CAISESIQTYEQYF. CDR3 coding DNA: TGTGCCATCAGTGAGTCGATACAGACCTACGAGCAGTACTTC.

The V call is TRBV6-1, the J call TRBJ2-3; D uncertain. Germline V lookup: CDR1 MNHNS, CDR2 SASEGT. The V end lost 3 bases, the J end lost 4 bases, and 11 bases lay between the germline ends. This CDR3 spans 14 amino acids. For the CDR3, the DNA is TGTGCCAGCAGTGATAACCCGACATCAGATACGCAGTATTTT. Translated: CASSDNPTSDTQYF.

The chain carries TRBV30 and TRBJ2-7; D not certain. CDR3 length equals 11 residues. V lost 0 bases, J lost 6 bases, and 6 bases lay in between. CDR1 and CDR2 (germline): GTSNPN, SVGIG (reference sequence). CDR3 sequence: CAWSVLGEQYF. The DNA of the CDR3 is TGTGCCTGGAGTGTACTCGGCGAGCAGTACTTC. The full variable domain, with the rest looked up from reference TRBV30 and TRBJ2-7, is SQTIHQWPATLVQPVGSPLSLECTVEGTSNPNLYWYRQAAGRGLQLLFYSVGIGQISSEVPQNLSASRPQDRQFILSSKKLLLSDSGFYLCAWSVLGEQYFGPGTRLTVT.

V usage is TRBV18 and J usage is TRBJ1-2; no firm D call. The CDR3 runs 13 residues. Germline CDR1 reads KGHSH; CDR2 reads LQKENI. Deletions cut 3 bases from V and 4 bases from J, with 9 bases between. The CDR3 protein is CASSPWAIYGYTF. The CDR3 DNA sequence: TGTGCCAGCTCACCCTGGGCCATCTATGGCTACACCTTC.

This clone was detected only a few times. The chain employs TRBV18 and TRBJ2-7; D is perhaps TRBD2 (5 bases). The V end was cut by 0 bases, the J end by 5 bases, with 11 bases between. From germline, CDR1 is KGHSH and CDR2 LQKENI. This CDR3 spans 14 amino acids. The CDR3 sequence is CASSPPTGRDEQYF. CDR3 DNA sequence: TGTGCCAGCTCACCACCGACGGGAAGGGACGAGCAGTACTTC.

The chain recombines TRBV19 with TRBJ2-3; D is perhaps TRBD2 (5 bases). CDR1 and CDR2 (germline): LNHDA, SQIVND (reference sequence). The CDR3 has 13 amino acids. Trimming took off 3 bases at V and 7 bases at J, with 11 bases between the two ends. The DNA for the CDR3 is TGTGCCAGTAGTATTGAGGGCCTCAATACGCAGTATTTT. Translated: CASSIEGLNTQYF.

The rearrangement uses TRBV7-2 and TRBJ1-1; 9 bases line up with TRBD1. V was pared by 5 bases and J by 0 bases, with 10 bases of the junction left unmatched. Germline CDR1 and CDR2: SGHTA and FQGNSA. The CDR3 covers 17 residues. CDR3 coding DNA: TGTGCCAGCAGCCCCGGGACAGGGATGTTCATGAACACTGAAGCTTTCTTT. Residues: CASSPGTGMFMNTEAFF.

The V and J genes are TRBV9 and TRBJ2-1; TRBD2 agrees at 15 bases. The CDR3 length is 16 residues. Trimming at V came to 2 bases and at J to 9 bases, leaving 6 bases not matched to a gene. CDR1 is SGDLS and CDR2 is YYNGEE in the germline V gene. CDR3 nucleotide sequence: TGTGCCAGCAGCGTCGGACTAGCGGGGGGGCATGGTGAGCAGTTCTTC. It encodes CASSVGLAGGHGEQFF.

This sequence joins TRBV11-2 and TRBJ2-7; D is undetermined. The CDR3 loop spans 11 amino acids. CDR1 and CDR2 from the germline V gene are SGHAT and FQNNGV. V was shortened by 3 bases and J by 4 bases, with 4 bases between the two germline ends. The CDR3 nucleotides read TGTGCCAGCAGCTTCGAGTACGAGCAGTACTTC. Translation: CASSFEYEQYF.

In DNA, the CDR3 is TGTGCCAGCGGCCCATCCAGCGAGCAGTACTTC. Amino acid sequence: CASGPSSEQYF. The gene calls are TRBV6-2 or TRBV6-3 and TRBJ2-7; D not resolved. Trimming left V 8 bases short and J 6 bases short, with 11 bases between. The CDR3 loop spans 11 amino acids. Germline CDR1 MNHEY, CDR2 SVGEGT.

V is TRBV9 and J is TRBJ2-2, with TRBD2 identical over 12 bases. After removal of 4 bases from V and 4 bases from J, the junction contained 8 bases not matched to a gene. Per the germline V gene, CDR1 is SGDLS and CDR2 is YYNGEE. The CDR3 is 17 residues long. The CDR3 DNA is TGTGCCAGCAGCCTCAGACTAGCGGGGGCACTCACCGGGGAGCTGTTTTTT. This encodes CASSLRLAGALTGELFF.

This chain connects TRBV5-6 to TRBJ1-2; TRBD1 matches at 8 bases. From germline, CDR1 is SGHDT and CDR2 YYEEEE. J was trimmed by 8 bases and V by 0 bases; bases with no gene match: 12. CDR3 length equals 16 residues. The CDR3 is CASSLAAQGQGRGYTF. The CDR3 bases are TGTGCCAGCAGCTTGGCCGCTCAAGGACAGGGCCGGGGCTACACCTTC.

In DNA form, the CDR3 reads TGTGCCAGCAGGGGGACTAGCGGGGGCACCGGGGAGCTGTTTTTT. It codes for CASRGTSGGTGELFF. J is TRBJ2-2 and V is TRBV9, with 14 nucleotides matching TRBD2. Germline values: CDR1 SGDLS, CDR2 YYNGEE. The CDR3 sequence is 15 residues long. With 5 bases clipped from V and 4 bases from J, the junction kept 1 base outside the gene matches.

The chain combines TRBV4-1 with TRBJ1-1; D remains ambiguous. Germline V lookup: CDR1 MGHRA, CDR2 YSYEKL. This CDR3 spans 11 amino acids. Trimming shortened V by 8 bases and J by 0 bases, and 4 bases separated the two germline ends. This chain's CDR3 is CASGMNTEAFF. The CDR3 DNA follows: TGCGCCAGCGGAATGAACACTGAAGCTTTCTTT.

The chain recombines TRBV18 with TRBJ1-1; no clear D. From germline, CDR1 is KGHSH and CDR2 LQKENI. Between the trimmed V and J ends, which lost 2 bases and 1 base, there was a span of 8 bases. CDR3 length: 14 amino acids. In nucleotides, the CDR3 is TGTGCCAGCTCACCAGGCAGCTCGAACACTGAAGCTTTCTTT. This translates into CASSPGSSNTEAFF.

The chain couples TRBV6-2 or TRBV6-3 to TRBJ1-1; the match to TRBD1 covers 8 bases. J gave up 4 bases and V 0 bases, and 13 bases lay outside the gene matches. Germline lookup yields CDR1 MNHEY and CDR2 SVGEGT. The CDR3 length is 18 residues. The CDR3 DNA follows: TGTGCCAGCAGTTACTCGGTCAGGGGGCGCGCCATGGGCACTGAAGCTTTCTTT. It yields the protein CASSYSVRGRAMGTEAFF.

The CDR3 DNA reads TGTGCCAGCAGAACGACAGGGGCTGGCTACACCTTC. Its translation is CASRTTGAGYTF. The rearrangement joins TRBV28 to TRBJ1-2; the match to TRBD1 covers 8 bases. The CDR3 spans 12 residues. Unmatched junction bases numbered 4, after V lost 6 bases and J lost 7 bases. CDR1 is MDHEN, CDR2 SYDVKM, per germline.